This entry features one T cell receptor beta chain sequence. Its cognate antigen is unknown. With 1 base clipped from V and 4 bases from J, the junction kept 5 bases outside the gene matches. CDR1 and CDR2 from the germline V gene are SGHKS and YYEKEE (reference sequence). This CDR3 has 15 residues. The sample is drawn from a study of OX40 agonist ivuxolimab in advanced cancers. Looking at the study overall: Intravenous ivuxolimab at 0.01 to 10 mg/kg was given to patients every 2 weeks. A history of anti-PD-1, anti-PD-L1 or anti-CTLA-4 therapy was acceptable, and about 40% had some. Study-level findings and limits: Averaging showed that CD8+ T cells had more expanded clones than CD4+ did.

Clones were read by immunoSEQ multiplex PCR, and TCRdb kept only the in-frame ones, dropping some. There are tens of thousands of clones in the sample; around 87% occur only once, and 0.37% lies in the top ten. This TCR was recovered from an adult with an advanced solid tumor such as melanoma, head and neck, liver or kidney cancer. This specimen consisted of CD4+ or CD8+ T cells sorted from blood, obtained in a trial of the OX40 agonist ivuxolimab. This chain connects TRBV5-5 to TRBJ2-3; 8 nucleotides agree with TRBD2. CDR3 DNA sequence: TGTGCCAGCAGCTTGACTAGCGGATCACCAGATACGCAGTATTTT. It codes for CASSLTSGSPDTQYF.